The TCR beta chain under discussion was sequenced for a study of CD8 T cells in Susac syndrome. An amount of RNA that ranged from roughly 0.5 to 1 ug was reverse transcribed with random hexamers. Across 54 Vbeta and 13 Jbeta, TCR beta CDR3 was amplified with immunoSEQ multiplex PCR. TCRdb independently ran MiXCR on the immunoSEQ multiplex PCR reads; one entry per CDR3 protein. The repertoire holds approximately 180,000 distinct CDR3 sequences, 90% to 96% seen once, with approximately 0.1% in the top ten. The germline gives CDR1 SEHNR, CDR2 FQNEAQ (reference sequence). The CDR3 has 13 amino acids. Trimming left V 1 base short and J 7 bases short, with 5 bases between. The authors negatively isolated CD8+ and CD4+ T cells and FACS-enriched TEMRA cells.

The receptor's source is a human donor with multiple sclerosis. V and J are TRBV7-9 and TRBJ1-6; unclear D gene. Sequenced: CD4+ T cells from PBMCs. The CDR3 DNA reads TGTGCCAGCAGCTTAGAAGAGAATTCACCCCTCCACTTT. This encodes CASSLEENSPLHF.